This is a list of T cell receptor beta chains from one sample in a study of shared clonotypes between healthy human individuals. Sequencing was performed with immunoSEQ multiplex PCR; in TCRdb, only in-frame clones are kept and a portion is missing. This table holds roughly 590,000 clones, about 95% found once. Sequences were obtained from naive CD8+ T cells sorted from blood. All receptors come from a woman aged 25 to 39 in good health. Both conserved end residues are part of each CDR3. Fields, in order: V gene, D gene, J gene, clone size, CDR3 DNA, CDR3 protein. A D gene is named only where the DNA matches it firmly. Size is stated for part of the rows, as once, few or many counts, or as a class when the clone is expanded.

TRBV27	.	TRBJ1-1	.	TGTGCCAGCAGTTTATTTATCGGGGGGATCGCTGAAGCTTTCTTT	CASSLFIGGIAEAFF
TRBV11-2	TRBD1	TRBJ1-3	.	TGTGCCAGCAGCAACCGGGACAGGGTTTTT	CASSNRDRVF
TRBV2	TRBD1	TRBJ2-7	.	TGTGCCAGCAGTGACCGGGACAGGGGTAATTACGAGCAGTACTTC	CASSDRDRGNYEQYF
TRBV7-6	TRBD1	TRBJ2-1	.	TGTGCCAGCAGCTGGGACAGCATAAACAATGAGCAGTTCTTC	CASSWDSINNEQFF
TRBV28	.	TRBJ1-1	.	TGTGCCAGCACGTTCGGCACTGAAGCTTTCTTT	CASTFGTEAFF
TRBV27	TRBD1	TRBJ2-7	.	TGTGCCAGCAGTCCTGTAGGGACAGGGTCCTACGAGCAGTACTTC	CASSPVGTGSYEQYF
TRBV27	.	TRBJ2-7	.	TGTGCCAGCAGGAGGACGGCCCTCTACGAGCAGTACTTC	CASRRTALYEQYF
TRBV19	.	TRBJ2-7	once	TGTGCATACAGGAGCTCCTACGAGCAGTACTTC	CAYRSSYEQYF
TRBV28	.	TRBJ1-2	.	TGTGCCAGCACCCTTGGACCAACTAACTATGGCTACACCTTC	CASTLGPTNYGYTF
TRBV28	.	TRBJ1-2	.	TGTGCCAGCAGTCCAACAGGGCTTGATGGCTACACCTTC	CASSPTGLDGYTF
TRBV7-9	TRBD2	TRBJ2-1	.	TGTGCCAGCAGCCCTACCTTTGCGGGAGGGGAGTACAATGAGCAGTTCTTC	CASSPTFAGGEYNEQFF
TRBV27	TRBD2	TRBJ2-1	.	TGTGCCAGCAGTCCAGGGACTAGCGGGCACAATGAGCAGTTCTTC	CASSPGTSGHNEQFF
TRBV15	TRBD1	TRBJ2-7	.	TGTGCCACCAGCCTAGGACAGGGGGTAGACGAGCAGTACTTC	CATSLGQGVDEQYF
TRBV27	.	TRBJ2-2	.	TGTGCCAGCAGTTTATGGACCACCGGGGAGCTGTTTTTT	CASSLWTTGELFF
TRBV28	.	TRBJ1-2	once	TGTGCCAGCAGTTTAGCCCCAGACCTCTATGGCTACACCTTC	CASSLAPDLYGYTF
TRBV4-1	.	TRBJ1-4	.	TGCGCCAGCAGCCAAGAACACAAGGGCCGGGCTGAAAAACTGTTTTTT	CASSQEHKGRAEKLFF
TRBV5-4	TRBD2	TRBJ2-7	.	TGTGCCAGCAGCTTGGAGAGGGAGGGATACTCCTACGAGCAGTACTTC	CASSLEREGYSYEQYF
TRBV27	TRBD1	TRBJ2-2	.	TGTGCCAGCAGTTCCCGGGACAGGGGTACAGGGGAGCTGTTTTTT	CASSSRDRGTGELFF
TRBV7-8	.	TRBJ2-1	.	TGTGCCAGCAGCCCCGGACGTTTCTCCTACAATGAGCAGTTCTTC	CASSPGRFSYNEQFF
TRBV15	.	TRBJ2-7	.	TGTGCCACCAGCCGGGATCTCGAGCAGTACTTC	CATSRDLEQYF
TRBV29-1	.	TRBJ2-7	.	TGCAGCGTTGGCGGGGAAGATTACGAGCAGTACTTC	CSVGGEDYEQYF
TRBV2	TRBD2	TRBJ2-3	.	TGTGCCAGCAGTTCTGGTGTGGGAGGGGACACAGATACGCAGTATTTT	CASSSGVGGDTDTQYF
TRBV7-6	TRBD1	TRBJ2-6	.	TGTGCCAGCAGCCCGCACAGGGGCCTCTCTGGGGCCAACGTCCTGACTTTC	CASSPHRGLSGANVLTF
TRBV11-1	TRBD2	TRBJ2-7	.	TGTGCCAGCAGCTTAAGTCTTTCAGAAGCGGGGGAGCAGTACTTC	CASSLSLSEAGEQYF
TRBV7-3	.	TRBJ2-2	.	TGTGCCAGCAGCTTAGGGACCGGGGAGCTGTTTTTT	CASSLGTGELFF